This passage covers 25 T cell receptor beta chains from one sample sequenced in a study of blood T cell repertoires in COVID-19 (dated by TCRdb to about 2020). The method behind the library was the immunoSEQ multiplex PCR assay. In TCRdb, the immuneACCESS table is reduced to in-frame sequences with V and J assigned. These tables do not hold every clone; where another copy was compared, an unresolved V gene accounts for under half, and the others remain unexplained. The sample records approximately 260,000 clones, 65% to 85% of which are singletons. Jointly, the top ten make up 3.4% of the sample. Material: PBMCs or T cells enriched from blood (not recorded which). The receptors were gathered from a man over 45 who had recovered from COVID-19.

The sample holds a few counts of this clone. The CDR3 sequence is CASSFGGENTEAFF. The CDR3 nucleotides read TGCGCCAGCAGCTTCGGGGGGGAGAACACTGAAGCTTTCTTT. The rearrangement uses TRBV5-1 and TRBJ1-1, with D possibly matching TRBD1 (5 bases). The germline V gene encodes CDR1 SGHRS and CDR2 YFSETQ. The CDR3 runs to 14 residues. V lost 2 bases to trimming and J lost 1 base, with 9 bases between them.

The V gene is TRBV5-1, the J gene TRBJ1-2; the D gene is possibly TRBD1 (6 bases). Trimming stripped 0 bases from V and 2 bases from J, with 11 bases between. CDR3 size: 15 residues. The germline V gene encodes CDR1 SGHRS and CDR2 YFSETQ. As DNA, the CDR3 is TGCGCCAGCAGCTTGGAAGGGGGGGACAACTATGGCTACACCTTC. Translated, it gives CASSLEGGDNYGYTF. Looking up the rest from reference TRBV5-1 and TRBJ1-2 gives the full variable domain: KAGVTQTPRYLIKTRGQQVTLSCSPISGHRSVSWYQQTPGQGLQFLFEYFSETQRNKGNFPGRFSGRQFSNSRSEMNVSTLELGDSALYLCASSLEGGDNYGYTFGSGTRLTVV.

This clone has just a few counts. This chain joins TRBV18 and TRBJ1-5, with D perhaps TRBD1 (6 bases). Trimming stripped 3 bases from V and 6 bases from J, with 30 bases between. The CDR3 is 20 residues long. The germline V gene encodes CDR1 KGHSH and CDR2 LQKENI. CDR3 nucleotide sequence: TGTGCCAGCTCACCCCAACCGCGGGCAGGGGTTTGGGAGCGAAGTCAGCCCCAGCATTTT. It encodes CASSPQPRAGVWERSQPQHF.

The J gene is TRBJ2-2, the V gene TRBV6-6; 9 bases fit TRBD1. V trimming: 4 bases; J trimming: 5 bases; junction bases outside the gene matches: 2. From germline, CDR1 is MNHNY and CDR2 SVGAGI (reference sequence). The CDR3 runs 14 residues. The CDR3 is CASSFGTGTGELFF. The CDR3 nucleotides are TGTGCCAGCAGTTTCGGGACAGGGACCGGGGAGCTGTTTTTT.

The genes are TRBV7-9 and TRBJ1-4, with D hard to call. V shed 5 bases and J shed 5 bases, with 12 bases lying between them. The CDR3 length is 14 residues. CDR1 is SEHNR and CDR2 is FQNEAQ in the germline V gene (reference sequence). This CDR3 reads CASSPARENEKLFF. In nucleotides, the CDR3 is TGTGCCAGCAGCCCCGCGAGGGAGAATGAAAAACTGTTTTTT.

The chain combines TRBV19 with TRBJ2-1; TRBD2 might be the D (6 bases). This CDR3 has 15 residues. V lost 7 bases to trimming and J lost 2 bases, with 15 bases between them. Germline CDR1 LNHDA, CDR2 SQIVND (reference sequence). The CDR3 region is CASKGGTSTYNEQFF. CDR3 nucleotide sequence: TGTGCCAGTAAGGGCGGGACCTCCACCTACAATGAGCAGTTCTTC.

The V gene is TRBV5-4, the J gene TRBJ1-6, with a weak D call TRBD1 (5 bases). This CDR3 is built from 14 residues. Trimming left V 4 bases short and J 0 bases short, with 5 bases between. CDR1 is SGHNT, CDR2 YYREEE, per germline (reference sequence). The CDR3 DNA reads TGTGCCAGCAGCGACAGCTCCTATAATTCACCCCTCCACTTT. Its translation: CASSDSSYNSPLHF. The variable domain in full, completed from reference TRBV5-4 and TRBJ1-6, reads ETGVTQSPTHLIKTRGQQVTLRCSSQSGHNTVSWYQQALGQGPQFIFQYYREEENGRGNFPPRFSGLQFPNYSSELNVNALELDDSALYLCASSDSSYNSPLHFGNGTRLTVT.

The genes are TRBV3-1 (or the pseudogene TRBV3-2) and TRBJ2-5, with TRBD1 matching 10 bases. The CDR3 has 17 residues. Losses at the gene ends were 3 bases for V and 6 bases for J; bases not matched to a gene: 13. The germline gives CDR1 LGHDT, CDR2 YNNKEL (reference sequence). The CDR3 nucleotides read TGTGCCAGCAGCCAGGCCCTGGGACAGGGGTTTCTAAAGACCCAGTACTTC. As protein: CASSQALGQGFLKTQYF.

The J gene is TRBJ1-2, the V gene TRBV5-1; D gene uncertain. The germline V gene has CDR1 SGHRS and CDR2 YFSETQ. The CDR3 runs to 13 residues. Trimming pared 4 bases from V and 2 bases from J, leaving 9 bases between. CDR3 sequence (DNA): TGCGCCAGCAGCCCCGGGTCGAACTATGGCTACACCTTC. It yields the protein CASSPGSNYGYTF.

V gene TRBV29-1 combines with J gene TRBJ1-5; D is possibly TRBD1 (5 bases). Trimming left V 5 bases short and J 8 bases short, with 13 bases between. This CDR3 comprises 12 residues. Germline CDR1 reads SQVTM; CDR2 reads ANQGSEA. CDR3 residues: CSVLDSSEPQHF. The CDR3 DNA follows: TGCAGCGTTCTTGACAGTTCAGAGCCCCAGCATTTT.

This chain connects TRBV24-1 to TRBJ2-1; TRBD2 might be the D (7 bases). V was pared by 6 bases and J by 6 bases, with 14 bases between. The length of the CDR3 is 14 residues. Germline CDR1 and CDR2: KGHDR and SFDVKD. Here the CDR3 reads CATSRGASPNEQFF. The CDR3 DNA sequence: TGTGCCACCAGTCGGGGGGCCTCACCCAATGAGCAGTTCTTC.

The table lists this clone with a few counts. The rearrangement joins TRBV4-2 to TRBJ1-2, with 7 bases aligning to TRBD1. Trimming at V came to 4 bases and at J to 6 bases, leaving 5 bases not matched to a gene. CDR1 is LGHNA, CDR2 YNFKEQ, per germline. The CDR3 length is 13 residues. CDR3 coding DNA: TGTGCCAGCAGCCGGAGACAGGGTCATGGCTACACCTTC. Translating it yields CASSRRQGHGYTF.

The genes are TRBV7-6 and TRBJ2-1; the match to TRBD1 covers 7 bases. The CDR3 is 16 residues long. CDR1 SGHVS and CDR2 FNYEAQ come from the germline V gene. The junction had 13 bases not matched to a gene; V was cut back by 5 bases and J by 6 bases. CDR3 sequence reads: CASSPFPTGKSNEQFF. As DNA, the CDR3 is TGTGCCAGCAGCCCGTTTCCGACAGGGAAGAGCAATGAGCAGTTCTTC. The full variable domain, with the rest looked up from reference TRBV7-6 and TRBJ2-1, is GAGVSQSPRYKVTKRGQDVALRCDPISGHVSLYWYRQALGQGPEFLTYFNYEAQQDKSGLPNDRFSAERPEGSISTLTIQRTEQRDSAMYRCASSPFPTGKSNEQFFGPGTRLTVL.

The chain has TRBV2 and TRBJ2-2, with TRBD2 as a possible D gene (5 bases). The germline CDR1 and CDR2 sequences are SNHLY and FYNNEI. Trimming removed 2 bases at V and 6 bases at J, with 7 bases between. The CDR3 loop spans 13 amino acids. CDR3 loop: CASSERRSGELFF. The CDR3 nucleotides are TGTGCCAGCAGTGAAAGGAGGTCCGGGGAGCTGTTTTTT.

This chain connects TRBV11-2 to TRBJ1-4; 7 nucleotides match TRBD1. Unmatched junction bases numbered 14, after V lost 5 bases and J lost 11 bases. The CDR3 contains 15 residues. The germline V gene encodes CDR1 SGHAT and CDR2 FQNNGV. The CDR3 DNA follows: TGTGCCAGCAGCCTGAGGACAGGCGGGCAAACGAAACTGTTTTTT. Translated: CASSLRTGGQTKLFF.

The rearrangement uses TRBV19 and TRBJ1-4, with D possibly being TRBD1 (5 bases). There are 15 residues in the CDR3. Germline assignment: CDR1 LNHDA and CDR2 SQIVND (reference sequence). Trimming pared 5 bases from V and 7 bases from J, leaving 17 bases between. The chain's CDR3 is CASSLTPGYGEKLFF. For the CDR3, the DNA is TGTGCCAGTAGTCTGACCCCAGGGTACGGTGAAAAACTGTTTTTT.

The chain links TRBV2 to TRBJ2-3; D is possibly TRBD1 (5 bases). Trimming left V 6 bases short and J 7 bases short, with 14 bases between. This CDR3 is 13 amino acids long. The germline V gene has CDR1 SNHLY and CDR2 FYNNEI. The CDR3 nucleotides are TGTGCCAGCAGCGAGAGGACAAAGAATACGCAGTATTTT. Amino acid sequence: CASSERTKNTQYF. The full variable domain, in which reference TRBV2 and TRBJ2-3 provide the parts outside the CDR3, is EPEVTQTPSHQVTQMGQEVILRCVPISNHLYFYWYRQILGQKVEFLVSFYNNEISEKSEIFDDQFSVERPDGSNFTLKIRSTKLEDSAMYFCASSERTKNTQYFGPGTRLTVL.

The chain links TRBV6-5 to TRBJ2-1; 14 nucleotides line up with TRBD2. Per the germline V gene, CDR1 is MNHEY and CDR2 is SVGAGI. V was pared by 4 bases and J by 2 bases, with 1 base of the junction left unmatched. The CDR3 runs to 16 residues. The CDR3 DNA sequence: TGTGCCAGCAGTTGGACTAGCGGGGGGACCTACAATGAGCAGTTCTTC. It yields the protein CASSWTSGGTYNEQFF.

The V call is TRBV11-2, the J call TRBJ1-6; D gene uncertain. This CDR3 has 14 residues. CDR1 and CDR2 (germline): SGHAT, FQNNGV. The germline V and J ends were trimmed by 0 bases and 7 bases, with 7 bases remaining between them. The CDR3 DNA reads TGTGCCAGCAGCTTAGATCCGGGAAATTCACCCCTCCACTTT. Its translation is CASSLDPGNSPLHF.

The rearrangement links TRBV5-1 to TRBJ1-1; a possible D gene is TRBD1 (5 bases). Trimming pared 4 bases from V and 1 base from J, leaving 11 bases between. Germline assignment: CDR1 SGHRS and CDR2 YFSETQ. CDR3 size: 14 residues. CDR3 residues: CASSPDGGNTEAFF. The DNA of the CDR3 is TGCGCCAGCAGCCCCGACGGGGGGAACACTGAAGCTTTCTTT.

This chain uses TRBV9 with TRBJ2-3; a possible D gene is TRBD1 (6 bases). The ends were cut back, 4 bases at V and 0 bases at J, with 9 bases in the middle. The CDR3 contains 14 residues. The germline CDR1 and CDR2 sequences are SGDLS and YYNGEE. The CDR3 loop reads CASSSGTSTDTQYF. Here the CDR3 DNA reads TGTGCCAGCAGCTCCGGGACAAGCACAGATACGCAGTATTTT. The whole variable domain, remainder taken from reference TRBV9 and TRBJ2-3, is DSGVTQTPKHLITATGQRVTLRCSPRSGDLSVYWYQQSLDQGLQFLIQYYNGEERAKGNILERFSAQQFPDLHSELNLSSLELGDSALYFCASSSGTSTDTQYFGPGTRLTVL.

The chain combines TRBV5-1 with TRBJ1-3; 7 nucleotides line up with TRBD1. Germline-derived CDR1 and CDR2 are SGHRS and YFSETQ. The V and J ends lost 1 base and 4 bases, in that order; junction bases with no gene match: 5. CDR3 length: 15 residues. CDR3 region: CASSLKGAAGNTIYF. For the CDR3, the DNA is TGCGCCAGCAGCTTGAAGGGGGCAGCCGGAAACACCATATATTTT.

This clone was recorded a few times. The chain joins TRBV5-1 to TRBJ1-2; D gene ambiguous. Trimming removed 0 bases at V and 8 bases at J, with 14 bases between. The CDR3 has 14 residues. In germline, CDR1 is SGHRS, CDR2 YFSETQ. CDR3 nucleotide sequence: TGCGCCAGCAGCTTGGTTCCGGGGTTGAGGGGCTACACCTTC. Amino acids: CASSLVPGLRGYTF.

The V call is TRBV2, the J call TRBJ1-2; TRBD1 might be the D (5 bases). V lost 1 base and J 5 bases, leaving 14 bases between the germline ends. The CDR3 sequence is 15 residues long. From germline, CDR1 is SNHLY and CDR2 FYNNEI. The CDR3 spells CASSEVGFGTYGYTF. The CDR3 nucleotides read TGTGCCAGCAGTGAAGTAGGGTTTGGGACTTATGGCTACACCTTC.

The gene calls are TRBV2 and TRBJ1-1, with D unresolved. The V and J ends lost 7 bases and 3 bases respectively, with 18 bases between them. Looked up from germline, CDR1 is SNHLY and CDR2 is FYNNEI. This CDR3 region has 15 residues. The CDR3 bases are TGTGCCAGCACCTACTCGGGGAGGTTGGACACTGAAGCTTTCTTT. Translated: CASTYSGRLDTEAFF.